This T cell receptor beta chain was identified in a study of cytomegalovirus exposure and HLA in healthy donors. In the study overall: Later analysis reported that the 120 or so validation repertoires shared the platform of the roughly 670 first-cohort repertoires. Study-level results: The majority of TCR sequences were rare, yet some public TCRs appeared in many donors. There were approximately 150 TCR beta chains listed as cytomegalovirus-associated.

Only in-frame clones appear in the TCRdb table, and some are missing; sequencing was by immunoSEQ multiplex PCR. The repertoire holds about 120,000 clones, with roughly 84% as singletons. This clone was counted a few times. Its target is unknown. The CDR3 runs to 16 residues. The germline gives CDR1 KGHSH, CDR2 LQKENI. V lost 3 bases to trimming and J lost 7 bases; unmatched junction nucleotides: 12. This chain joins TRBV18 and TRBJ1-2; the match to TRBD1 covers 9 bases. The sequenced sample consisted of PBMCs. This TCR derives from a woman in her 30s in good health and CMV-seronegative. The chain's CDR3 is CASSPIPGQGSLGYTF. In DNA form, the CDR3 reads TGTGCCAGCTCACCCATTCCGGGACAGGGATCGCTTGGCTACACCTTC.